These 21 T cell receptor beta chains were all obtained from the same sample, sequenced in a study of T cell repertoires in cytomegalovirus infection. TCRdb used MiXCR to reprocess the reads, holding one entry per CDR3 protein. In the table there are approximately 240,000 distinct CDR3 sequences, over 9% of which are singletons. Source material: PBMCs. All receptors come from a human donor in good health (CMV status not recorded). Some clones in this sample may be carry-over from other donors' samples.

The genes are TRBV29-1 and TRBJ2-3, with D maybe TRBD1 (5 bases). CDR3 length: 12 residues. The V and J ends lost 8 bases and 1 base respectively, with 10 bases between them. The germline V gene has CDR1 SQVTM and CDR2 ANQGSEA. The CDR3 nucleotides read TGCAGCAGCGAAGGGGGCACAGATACGCAGTATTTT. Amino acid sequence: CSSEGGTDTQYF.

CDR3 DNA: TGTGCTAGTGGTCGCAGTAGCGGTTCCTACAATGAGCAGTTCTTC. The encoded protein is CASGRSSGSYNEQFF. The chain recombines TRBV12-5 with TRBJ2-1; the D gene is possibly TRBD2 (6 bases). The length of the CDR3 is 15 residues. V lost 5 bases, J lost 1 base, and 12 bases lay in between. Germline CDR1 LGHNT, CDR2 FRNRAP.

This clonotype occurred a few times. The chain combines TRBV18 with TRBJ1-1; D unresolved. The CDR3 sequence is 16 residues long. Trimming pared 1 base from V and 0 bases from J, leaving 12 bases between. In germline, CDR1 is KGHSH, CDR2 LQKENI. The CDR3 bases are TGTGCCAGCTCACCACAACCGACGGCAATGAACACTGAAGCTTTCTTT. Translating it yields CASSPQPTAMNTEAFF.

Regarding this clonotype: Possible read error: a much larger clone is one base away. DNA of the CDR3: TGTGCCAGCAGACTAACCGGGGAGCGGTTTTTT. Translating gives CASRLTGERFF. The chain has TRBV5-4 and TRBJ2-2, with D maybe TRBD2 (5 bases). Germline V lookup: CDR1 SGHNT, CDR2 YYREEE (reference sequence). This CDR3 region has 11 residues. The whole variable domain, remainder taken from reference TRBV5-4 and TRBJ2-2, is ETGVTQSPTHLIKTRGQQVTLRCSSQSGHNTVSWYQQALGQGPQFIFQYYREEENGRGNFPPRFSGLQFPNYSSELNVNALELDDSALYLCASRLTGERFFGEGSRLTVL.

This clonotype was recorded many times. No DNA is shown, since the ends of the CDR3 on it are uncertain; the CDR3 is the one TCRdb lists. The J gene is TRBJ1-5, the V gene TRBV28; the table's D call, TRBD1, was not checked against the DNA. Looked up from germline, CDR1 is MDHEN and CDR2 is SYDVKM. Both ends counted, the CDR3 spans 15 residues. CDR3 in amino acids: CASSSSGQGHQPQHF.

This clonotype was seen many times. The V and J genes are TRBV7-2 and TRBJ2-5; 8 nucleotides agree with TRBD2. From germline, CDR1 is SGHTA and CDR2 FQGNSA. Losses at the gene ends were 4 bases for V and 4 bases for J; bases not matched to a gene: 5. CDR3 length: 14 residues. The CDR3 DNA reads as TGTGCCAGCAGCTCGGGGGGGGCAGGAGAGACCCAGTACTTC. Protein product: CASSSGGAGETQYF.

This clonotype was counted at least ten times. The chain employs TRBV10-3 and TRBJ1-5; D perhaps matches TRBD1 (6 bases). The germline V gene encodes CDR1 ENHRY and CDR2 SYGVKD. The CDR3 runs to 15 residues. V lost 4 bases to trimming and J lost 1 base, with 11 bases between them. The CDR3 spells CAISGGGASNQPQHF. The CDR3 region has the DNA TGTGCCATCAGTGGTGGGGGGGCGAGCAATCAGCCCCAGCATTTT.

This clonotype turned up a few times. The rearrangement joins TRBV20-1 to TRBJ2-7; D is perhaps TRBD2 (5 bases). Trimming took 6 bases from V and 9 from J, leaving 12 bases between them. The germline V gene encodes CDR1 DFQATT and CDR2 SNEGSKA (reference sequence). The CDR3 sequence is 10 residues long. CDR3 nucleotides: TGCAGTGCCCTTTACCGGGGGCAGTACTTC. Translated: CSALYRGQYF.

This clonotype has ten or more counts. The V gene is TRBV29-1, the J gene TRBJ1-1; D is possibly TRBD1 (5 bases). Trimming took 7 bases from V and 3 from J, leaving 15 bases between them. Germline V gene lookup returns CDR1 SQVTM and CDR2 ANQGSEA. The CDR3 is 13 residues long. CDR3 sequence (DNA): TGCAGCGCAAGCCGGACACCCGACACTGAAGCTTTCTTT. Translating gives CSASRTPDTEAFF. The full variable domain, rest sourced from reference TRBV29-1 and TRBJ1-1, is SAVISQKPSRDICQRGTSLTIQCQVDSQVTMMFWYRQQPGQSLTLIATANQGSEATYESGFVIDKFPISRPNLTFSTLTVSNMSPEDSSIYLCSASRTPDTEAFFGQGTRLTVV.

This clonotype was counted many times. The CDR3 protein is CASSFTSGYTGELFF. The CDR3 bases are TGTGCCAGCAGCTTTACTAGCGGGTACACCGGGGAGCTGTTTTTT. The chain recombines TRBV7-2 with TRBJ2-2; 9 bases align to TRBD2. V lost 3 bases, J lost 3 bases, and 2 bases stayed unmatched. The germline gives CDR1 SGHTA, CDR2 FQGNSA. CDR3 length: 15 amino acids. Filled out from reference TRBV7-2 and TRBJ2-2, the complete variable domain reads GAGVSQSPSNKVTEKGKDVELRCDPISGHTALYWYRQSLGQGLEFLIYFQGNSAPDKSGLPSDRFSAERTGGSVSTLTIQRTQQEDSAVYLCASSFTSGYTGELFFGEGSRLTVL.

This clonotype was seen only a few times. V gene TRBV19 combines with J gene TRBJ1-2; TRBD1 might be the D (6 bases). V lost 7 bases, J lost 6 bases, and 15 bases lay in between. CDR3 size: 13 residues. Germline CDR1 is LNHDA and CDR2 is SQIVND (reference sequence). The CDR3 spells CASTRGLPNGYTF. CDR3 sequence (DNA): TGTGCCAGTACCAGGGGACTGCCTAATGGCTACACCTTC. The variable domain in full, with the rest retrieved from reference TRBV19 and TRBJ1-2, is DGGITQSPKYLFRKEGQNVTLSCEQNLNHDAMYWYRQDPGQGLRLIYYSQIVNDFQKGDIAEGYSVSREKKESFPLTVTSAQKNPTAFYLCASTRGLPNGYTFGSGTRLTVV.

This clonotype was seen repeatedly, ten times or more. The V and J genes are TRBV11-2 and TRBJ1-6, with D perhaps TRBD1 (5 bases). The CDR3 covers 17 residues. Germline CDR1 SGHAT, CDR2 FQNNGV. Trimming left V 6 bases short and J 6 bases short, with 21 bases between. CDR3: CASSSEKGKRRNSPLHF. The CDR3, as DNA: TGTGCCAGCAGTTCCGAGAAGGGGAAAAGACGTAATTCACCCCTCCACTTT.

This clonotype was found many times. CDR3 in DNA: TGTGCCAGCAGCCGGGACAGGGGGCTAGATGGCTACACCTTC. Its protein product is CASSRDRGLDGYTF. The genes are TRBV5-6 and TRBJ1-2, with 12 bases matching TRBD1. Per the germline V gene, CDR1 is SGHDT and CDR2 is YYEEEE. The V and J ends lost 4 bases and 6 bases, in that order; junction bases with no gene match: 4. This CDR3 has 14 residues.

The CDR3 nucleotides read TGTGCCGGCTCTGGTGGGTGGGGCACTGAAGCTTTCTTT. Encoded protein: CAGSGGWGTEAFF. The V and J genes are TRBV7-9 and TRBJ1-1; no clear D. This CDR3 has 13 amino acids. The germline V and J ends were trimmed by 11 bases and 4 bases, with 17 bases remaining between them. Germline V lookup: CDR1 SEHNR, CDR2 FQNEAQ (reference sequence).

This clonotype was seen a handful of times. The chain links TRBV10-2 to TRBJ2-4; 12 positions match TRBD2. Germline trimming cut 6 bases from V and 7 bases from J; bases unmatched to any gene: 4. CDR1 and CDR2 from the germline V gene are WSHSY and SAAADI. This CDR3 is built from 14 residues. The CDR3 sequence is CASRGLAGGNIQYF. The CDR3 region has the DNA TGCGCCAGCAGGGGACTAGCGGGTGGGAACATTCAGTACTTC.

This clonotype appeared many times. The V and J genes are TRBV6-2 or TRBV6-3 and TRBJ1-1; the D is unclear. CDR3 size: 13 residues. The V end was cut by 6 bases, the J end by 7 bases, with 15 bases between. Germline V lookup: CDR1 MNHEY, CDR2 SVGEGT. Here the CDR3 reads CASSWAGGREAFF. CDR3 nucleotides: TGTGCCAGCAGCTGGGCGGGAGGCCGTGAAGCTTTCTTT.

V and J are TRBV29-1 and TRBJ2-2; 8 nucleotides line up with TRBD2. Trimming at V came to 7 bases and at J to 5 bases, leaving 9 bases not matched to a gene. This CDR3 contains 14 residues. CDR1 is SQVTM and CDR2 is ANQGSEA in the germline V gene. The CDR3 DNA sequence: TGCAGCGGACTTGCGGGAGGAGGGACCGGGGAGCTGTTTTTT. Translating gives CSGLAGGGTGELFF.

This clonotype was recorded a few times. Relative to the germline gene, one junction end is altered; a read error may explain this. This rearrangement joins TRBV4-1 to TRBJ1-4; D not resolved. Per the germline V gene, CDR1 is MGHRA and CDR2 is YSYEKL. This CDR3 is 19 amino acids long. The DNA of the CDR3 is TGTGCCAGCAGCCAAGATGTCGCGGCGGTTGGAGCAACTAATGAAAAACTGTTTTTT. This sequence encodes CASSQDVAAVGATNEKLFF.

V usage is TRBV6-2 or TRBV6-3 and J usage is TRBJ2-1, with 10 bases that match TRBD2. Per germline, CDR1 MNHEY and CDR2 SVGEGT. Trimming at V came to 6 bases and at J to 4 bases, leaving 6 bases not matched to a gene. The CDR3 spans 15 residues. The CDR3: CASRPSGSPYNEQFF. As DNA, the CDR3 is TGTGCCAGCAGGCCTAGCGGGAGTCCGTACAATGAGCAGTTCTTC.

This clonotype was recorded at least ten times. V is TRBV11-2 and J is TRBJ2-7; 8 nucleotides agree with TRBD2. J gave up 5 bases and V 5 bases, and 5 bases lay outside the gene matches. Germline CDR1 reads SGHAT; CDR2 reads FQNNGV. This CDR3 comprises 13 residues. The CDR3 sequence: CASSREGWDEQYF. The DNA of the CDR3 is TGTGCCAGCAGCCGGGAGGGGTGGGACGAGCAGTACTTC. Drawing the rest from reference TRBV11-2 and TRBJ2-7, the complete variable domain is EAGVAQSPRYKIIEKRQSVAFWCNPISGHATLYWYQQILGQGPKLLIQFQNNGVVDDSQLPKDRFSAERLKGVDSTLKIQPAKLEDSAVYLCASSREGWDEQYFGPGTRLTVT.

The table lists this clonotype with many counts. V and J are TRBV4-2 and TRBJ2-2, with D tentatively TRBD1 or TRBD2 (5 bases each). The CDR3 totals 16 residues. Trimming left V 0 bases short and J 2 bases short, with 10 bases between. In germline, CDR1 is LGHNA, CDR2 YNFKEQ. The chain's CDR3 is CASSQDRGVNTGELFF. In DNA form, the CDR3 reads TGTGCCAGCAGCCAAGATCGAGGGGTTAACACCGGGGAGCTGTTTTTT.